These 16 T cell receptor beta chains came from one sample sequenced in a study of tissue T cells after allogeneic stem cell transplantation. Regarding time point: mouse harvest day 7 after allogeneic transplant. Tail vein injection delivered 10^7 T-cell-depleted bone marrow cells and 10^6 splenic CD5+ T cells. Clones were sequenced by immunoSEQ multiplex PCR, and TCRdb holds only the in-frame ones, with some missing. The data show 6,000 or so clones, less than 55% seen once. Material for sequencing was gut tissue. All receptors come from a female BALB/c mouse given C57BL/6 T cells with graft-versus-host disease after an allogeneic hematopoietic cell transplant.

This clone was observed a handful of times. The gene names given are mouse names. The CDR3 goes on 1 residue after the read ends, and that part is filled in from the germline J gene. The V call is TRBV12-1, the J call TRBJ2-7; 9 positions agree with TRBD2. The germline V gene has CDR1 SGHSN and CDR2 HYEKVE. J was trimmed by 3 bases and V by 1 base; bases with no gene match: 3. This CDR3 has 14 amino acids. The CDR3 bases that were read are TGTGCCAGCTCTCTGGTGGGGGGGCGCTATGAACAGTAC. It translates to CASSLVGGRYEQY. The complete CDR3 sequence is CASSLVGGRYEQYF.

As regards this clone: Genes here carry mouse names. Read sequence stops 1 residue before the CDR3 end, and the germline J gene provides the missing end. The chain combines TRBV29 with TRBJ1-1, with 12 bases lining up with TRBD1. V lost 4 bases and J lost 6; bases outside the gene matches: 3. The CDR3 totals 14 residues. Per germline, CDR1 MSHET and CDR2 SYDVDS. The sequenced part of the CDR3 DNA is TGTGCTAGCAGTTCGGGACAGGGGGCTGCAGAAGTCTTC. Translated, it gives CASSSGQGAAEVF. The whole CDR3 is CASSSGQGAAEVFF.

Worth noting for this clone: Gene names are the mouse ones. The read halts 1 residue ahead of the CDR3 end, with the missing end drawn from the germline J gene. This sequence joins TRBV16 and TRBJ2-5; tentatively, D is TRBD1 (6 bases). Germline V gene sequence: CDR1 SGHSA, CDR2 FRNQAP. CDR3 length: 14 residues. Trimming removed 0 bases at V and 6 bases at J, with 10 bases between. The covered CDR3 bases are TGTGCAAGCAGCTTAGAGGCAGGGGAGGACACCCAGTAC. As protein: CASSLEAGEDTQY. The entire CDR3 reads CASSLEAGEDTQYF.

The table lists this clone with a few counts. Gene names refer to mouse genes. The read terminates 1 residue ahead of where the CDR3 ends, so the germline J gene completes it. The gene calls are TRBV16 and TRBJ1-3; D is undetermined. The CDR3 length is 14 residues. Germline CDR1 reads SGHSA; CDR2 reads FRNQAP. V lost 2 bases and J lost 1, with 6 bases in between. The CDR3 protein is CASSLRASGNTLYF. CDR3 DNA, as far as it was read: TGTGCAAGCAGCTTAAGAGCCTCTGGAAATACGCTCTAT. The full variable domain, rest sourced from reference TRBV16 and TRBJ1-3, is NAGVIQTPRHKVTGKGQEATLWCEPISGHSAVFWYRQTIVQGLEFLTYFRNQAPIDDSGMPKERFSAQMPNQSHSTLKIQSTQPQDSAVYLCASSLRASGNTLYFGEGSRLIVV.

For this clone: Genes and germline are mouse. The CDR3 goes on 1 residue after the read ends, and that part is filled in from the germline J gene. The chain employs TRBV26 and TRBJ2-1; D is uncertain. This CDR3 is 15 amino acids long. In germline, CDR1 is KGHPV, CDR2 FQNQEV (reference sequence). V shed 6 bases and J shed 0 bases, with 12 bases lying between them. The CDR3 bases that were read are TGTGCCAGCAGCCCCGACACTTATAACTATGCTGAGCAGTTC. Translation gives CASSPDTYNYAEQF. The CDR3 in full is CASSPDTYNYAEQFF.

About this clone itself: Mouse names are used for the genes. Coverage ceases 1 residue before the CDR3 finishes, and the germline J gene fills in the end. The rearrangement links TRBV31 to TRBJ2-5; TRBD2 matches 12 bases. Germline values: CDR1 GKSSPN, CDR2 SITVG. The CDR3 loop spans 15 amino acids. V shed 3 bases and J 3 bases; nucleotides not matched to a gene: 4. The sequenced CDR3 bases are TGTGCCTGGAGCCTGGACTGGGGGGGGCAAGACACCCAGTAC. Translating gives CAWSLDWGGQDTQY. The whole CDR3 region reads CAWSLDWGGQDTQYF. Combining the CDR3 with reference TRBV31 and TRBJ2-5 gives the whole variable domain AQTIHQWPVAEIKAVGSPLSLGCTIKGKSSPNLYWYWQATGGTLQQLFYSITVGQVESVVQLNLSASRPKDDQFILSTEKLLLSHSGFYLCAWSLDWGGQDTQYFGPGTRLLVL.

Note on this clone: Mouse gene names apply. Coverage ceases 1 residue before the CDR3 finishes, and the germline J gene fills in the end. The chain couples TRBV26 to TRBJ1-1; D is perhaps TRBD1 (6 bases). Looked up from germline, CDR1 is KGHPV and CDR2 is FQNQEV (reference sequence). V was clipped by 4 bases and J by 2 bases, with 8 bases between them. The CDR3 length is 13 residues. CDR3 bases read: TGTGCCAGCAGTCCGGGACACAACACAGAAGTCTTC. Residues: CASSPGHNTEVF. The entire CDR3 sequence reads CASSPGHNTEVFF.

The table lists this clone with a few counts. Germline and genes: mouse. Read coverage stops 1 residue before the CDR3 terminus; the germline J gene supplies the remainder. The chain uses TRBV15 and TRBJ1-4; 10 bases fit TRBD1. CDR1 is SGHND, CDR2 FRSKSL, per germline. The CDR3 sequence is 13 residues long. V lost 11 bases and J lost 4; bases outside the gene matches: 4. The CDR3 loop is CAARDRGNERLFF. Incomplete CDR3 DNA: TGTGCCGCCCGGGACAGGGGCAACGAAAGATTATTT.

In the case of this clone: The germline and genes are mouse ones. The missing CDR3 end, 1 residue past where the read stops, is filled in from the germline J gene. This chain links TRBV26 with TRBJ2-5, with 9 bases identical to TRBD2. Looked up from germline, CDR1 is KGHPV and CDR2 is FQNQEV (reference sequence). J was trimmed by 2 bases and V by 6 bases; bases with no gene match: 6. This CDR3 region has 15 residues. The DNA read from the CDR3 is TGTGCCAGCAGATCCTTACTGGGGGGCCAAGACACCCAGTAC. Translated: CASRSLLGGQDTQY. The whole CDR3 protein reads CASRSLLGGQDTQYF.

Comment on this clone: Genes here carry mouse names. The CDR3 is cut off 1 residue early in the read; its end comes from the germline J gene. This chain links TRBV31 with TRBJ1-4; 9 bases fit TRBD1. In germline, CDR1 is GKSSPN, CDR2 SITVG. The CDR3 consists of 14 residues. The trim removed 1 base at V and 7 bases at J, leaving 4 bases unmatched. CDR3 DNA, as far as it was read: TGTGCCTGGAGTCCCGGGACAGGGAGCGAAAGATTATTT. Translated: CAWSPGTGSERLF. The whole CDR3 protein reads CAWSPGTGSERLFF.

Comment on this clone: The gene symbols are mouse symbols. The CDR3 end lies 1 residue beyond the end of the read and is filled in from the germline J gene. V usage is TRBV13-3 and J usage is TRBJ1-1; 7 bases are a match to TRBD1. This CDR3 region has 15 residues. The germline V gene encodes CDR1 NNHDY and CDR2 SYVADS. With V trimmed by 1 base and J by 0 bases, 3 bases remained unmatched. Incomplete CDR3 DNA: TGTGCCAGCAGTGATTGGCAGGGGGCAAACACAGAAGTCTTC. Amino acids: CASSDWQGANTEVF. The full CDR3 reads CASSDWQGANTEVFF.

Worth noting for this clone: Gene names and germline match the mouse. Read sequence stops 1 residue before the CDR3 end, and the germline J gene provides the missing end. V is TRBV3 and J is TRBJ1-3; maybe TRBD1 (5 bases). The CDR3 loop spans 14 amino acids. With 5 bases removed from V and 3 bases from J, the gap between germline ends came to 11 bases. In germline, CDR1 is SNHLY, CDR2 FYNGKV (reference sequence). The part of the CDR3 DNA that was read is TGTGCCAGCAGCGAGAGGGGTGGTGGAAATACGCTCTAT. It is translated as CASSERGGGNTLY. The entire CDR3 sequence reads CASSERGGGNTLYF.

Worth noting for this clone: Gene names refer to mouse genes. The CDR3 end falls 1 residue outside the read, so it is completed with the germline J gene. The V gene is TRBV26, the J gene TRBJ2-3; D ambiguous. Germline CDR1 KGHPV, CDR2 FQNQEV (reference sequence). V lost 4 bases and J lost 8, with 16 bases in between. This CDR3 is built from 14 residues. The covered CDR3 bases are TGTGCCAGCAGTCCCCCTCCTAGTGCACCAACGCTGTAT. This encodes CASSPPPSAPTLY. In full, the CDR3 is CASSPPPSAPTLYF.

In its sample, this clone ranks as large (0.1 to 1%). Gene names are the mouse ones. The read falls 1 residue short of the CDR3 end, and the missing part is taken from the germline J gene. The chain joins TRBV29 to TRBJ2-7; no reliable D call. CDR3 length: 11 amino acids. V lost 4 bases, J lost 6 bases, and 7 bases lay in between. CDR1 MSHET and CDR2 SYDVDS come from the germline V gene. The CDR3 region is CASSSNIEQYF. The covered CDR3 bases are TGTGCTAGCAGTTCCAACATTGAACAGTAC. The variable domain in full, completed from reference TRBV29 and TRBJ2-7, reads DMKVTQMPRYLIKRMGENVLLECGQDMSHETMYWYRQDPGLGLQLIYISYDVDSNSEGDIPKGYRVSRKKREHFSLILDSAKTNQTSVYFCASSSNIEQYFGPGTRLTVL.

Remarks on this clone: Gene names denote mouse genes. The CDR3 is cut off 1 residue early in the read; its end comes from the germline J gene. This sequence joins TRBV12-1 and TRBJ1-2, with D perhaps TRBD1 (5 bases). The germline CDR1 and CDR2 sequences are SGHSN and HYEKVE. Trimming took 2 bases from V and 1 from J, leaving 7 bases between them. This CDR3 contains 13 residues. Incomplete CDR3 DNA: TGTGCCAGCTCTCCCAGGGTAAACTCCGACTACACC. Translated, it gives CASSPRVNSDYT. The whole CDR3 sequence is CASSPRVNSDYTF.

Of note for this clone: Gene names follow the mouse nomenclature. The CDR3 is cut off 1 residue early in the read; its end comes from the germline J gene. The rearrangement uses TRBV26 and TRBJ2-4; 7 bases line up with TRBD1. V trimming: 1 base; J trimming: 4 bases; junction bases outside the gene matches: 2. The germline gives CDR1 KGHPV, CDR2 FQNQEV (reference sequence). The CDR3 loop spans 14 amino acids. Partial CDR3 DNA: TGTGCCAGCAGTCTGTGGGGACAGAAAAACACCTTGTAC. Amino acids: CASSLWGQKNTLY. In full, the CDR3 reads CASSLWGQKNTLYF.